This T cell receptor beta chain comes out of a study of T cells in localized non-small cell lung cancer. Produced via immunoSEQ multiplex PCR; TCRdb's table is partial and in-frame only. The repertoire consists of about 74,000 clones, with around 84% occurring once and the leading ten covering about 1.5%. As for this clone: Its antigen is currently unknown.

General study findings and limits: Researchers found a median 57 of the top 100 tumor clones in adjacent lung. Sequence data derive from only one tumor region, so heterogeneity remains possible. Clonality peaked in uninvolved adjacent lung rather than tumor.

Per the germline V gene, CDR1 is SGDLS and CDR2 is YYNGEE. This CDR3 region has 14 residues. Trimming took off 3 bases at V and 3 bases at J, with 9 bases between the two ends. Sequencing was performed on peripheral blood, taken before any cancer treatment. This TCR derives from a female donor older than 55 with stage I lung adenocarcinoma. V and J are TRBV9 and TRBJ1-4; TRBD1 is a possible D gene (5 bases). The CDR3 nucleotides read TGTGCCAGCAGCGCGGGGGGAGCTAATGAAAAACTGTTTTTT. Protein: CASSAGGANEKLFF.